These 3 T cell receptor beta chains were sequenced from one sample in a study of spatial heterogeneity in lung cancer. Study-level points and caveats: Expanded intratumoral alpha and beta TCR counts tracked tumor mutation counts.

The time point here: sample taken at primary tumor resection. MiXCR, run by TCRdb on the 5' RACE reads, gives a single entry per CDR3 protein. This sample carries 15,000 or so distinct CDR3 sequences, approximately 4.8% of them seen once, and the ten largest clones take approximately 20%. Antigens for these TCRs are unknown. Specimen: lung tumor tissue, collected at surgery. The receptors come from a female donor with early-stage non-small cell lung cancer.

This clonotype was counted at least ten times. In a library made to pick up alpha chains, this beta chain is a stray read with a size that means little. V usage is TRBV2 and J usage is TRBJ2-2; D not resolved. Germline V gives CDR1 SNHLY, CDR2 FYNNEI. This CDR3 is 14 amino acids long. Trimming pared 5 bases from V and 2 bases from J, leaving 9 bases between. The DNA of the CDR3 is TGTGCCAGCAGTCCGACCGTTAACACCGGGGAGCTGTTTTTT. This codes for CASSPTVNTGELFF.

This clonotype has a count of ten or more. Within a library made for alpha chains, this beta chain is off target, and its count is uninformative. The V call is TRBV6-2 or TRBV6-3, the J call TRBJ2-3; weak D call: TRBD2 (5 bases). The CDR3 covers 11 residues. Per germline, CDR1 MNHEY and CDR2 SVGEGT. Trimming stripped 6 bases from V and 11 bases from J, with 12 bases between. As DNA, the CDR3 is TGTGCCAGCAGCCGTACTGAGGGGCAGTATTTT. Amino acids: CASSRTEGQYF.

This clonotype came up many times. This beta chain was picked up by a library intended for alpha chains and is off target, so its count carries little meaning. V is TRBV20-1 and J is TRBJ2-3; 9 bases are shared with TRBD2. The J segment lost 1 base and the V segment lost 0 bases, leaving 5 bases of the junction unmatched. This CDR3 region has 16 residues. Germline V gene sequence: CDR1 DFQATT, CDR2 SNEGSKA (reference sequence). CDR3 protein: CSARDRRGGGTDTQYF. For the CDR3, the DNA is TGCAGTGCTAGAGATCGGCGGGGGGGCGGCACAGATACGCAGTATTTT.